These 2 T cell receptor beta chains were all obtained from the same sample, sequenced in a study of T-cell memory formation after mild COVID-19. Via MiXCR, TCRdb re-called the 5' RACE reads, giving one row per CDR3 protein. The sample consists of about 430,000 distinct CDR3 sequences, 24% of them appearing once. The specimen was PBMCs or a T cell subset sorted from them (not recorded which). The receptors were gathered from an adult woman who had mild COVID-19 (a few samples of this study predate the infection). Cell type and time point are not known.

This CDR3 reads CASSYSQGSTEAFF. The DNA of the CDR3 is TGTGCCAGCAGTTACTCCCAGGGGTCCACTGAAGCTTTCTTT. The chain recombines TRBV6-5 with TRBJ1-1; D possibly corresponds to TRBD1 (6 bases). Trimming pared 0 bases from V and 4 bases from J, leaving 9 bases between. Germline V gives CDR1 MNHEY, CDR2 SVGAGI. This CDR3 is 14 amino acids long.

This sequence joins TRBV15 and TRBJ2-1, with 16 bases lining up with TRBD2. V lost 5 bases and J lost 13; bases outside the gene matches: 11. Germline V CDR1 and CDR2: LNHNV, YYDKDF (reference sequence). This CDR3 comprises 16 residues. The CDR3 region is CATSRAGLAGGPGQFF. CDR3 nucleotides: TGTGCCACCAGCCGTGCGGGACTAGCGGGAGGGCCTGGACAGTTCTTC.